These T cell receptor beta chains were read from a single sample in a study of T cell changes during pregnancy in multiple sclerosis. Measured with immunoSEQ multiplex PCR; TCRdb has only the in-frame clones, and not every one. The sample holds over 3,000 clones, around 86% seen once. Sequenced material: CD8+ T cells from peripheral blood mononuclear cells, taken in the first trimester of pregnancy. These receptors were obtained from a female donor in good health, enrolled as a control in a pregnancy study. CDR3s include the opening cysteine and the closing phenylalanine or tryptophan. Fields, in order: J gene, D gene, clone size, V gene, CDR3 DNA, CDR3 protein. A D gene is named only where the DNA matches it firmly. Only part of the rows carry a size: once, few, many, or a class if the clone is expanded.

j_gene: TRBJ2-7
d_gene: -
abundance: few
v_gene: TRBV7-9
CDR3nt: TGTGCCAGCAGCCATCGGGTAGGCTACGAGCAGTACTTC
CDR3aa: CASSHRVGYEQYF

j_gene: TRBJ1-4
d_gene: TRBD1
abundance: -
v_gene: TRBV6-1
CDR3nt: TGTGCCAGCAGTGACAGGGGGCGTGAAAAACTGTTTTTT
CDR3aa: CASSDRGREKLFF

j_gene: TRBJ2-1
d_gene: TRBD2
abundance: -
v_gene: TRBV7-6
CDR3nt: TGTGCCAGCAGCTTAAAAGGAGAGCGGGAGGCCCTGGGTGAGCAGTTCTTC
CDR3aa: CASSLKGEREALGEQFF

j_gene: TRBJ2-2
d_gene: -
abundance: -
v_gene: TRBV19
CDR3nt: TGTGCCAGTAGCCTGACAGCAACCGGGGAGCTGTTTTTT
CDR3aa: CASSLTATGELFF

j_gene: TRBJ1-1
d_gene: -
abundance: -
v_gene: TRBV6-6
CDR3nt: TGTGCCAGCACTTCGGGGGAGGGGGGGATTATTGAAGCTTTCTTT
CDR3aa: CASTSGEGGIIEAFF

j_gene: TRBJ2-7
d_gene: TRBD2
abundance: -
v_gene: TRBV2
CDR3nt: TGTGCCAGCGTTAGCGGGGTGCCATACGAGCAGTACTTC
CDR3aa: CASVSGVPYEQYF

j_gene: TRBJ2-7
d_gene: TRBD1
abundance: -
v_gene: TRBV6-5
CDR3nt: TGTGCCAGCAGCCCTACAGGGGACGAGCAGTACTTC
CDR3aa: CASSPTGDEQYF

j_gene: TRBJ2-4
d_gene: TRBD2
abundance: -
v_gene: TRBV4-2
CDR3nt: TGTGCCAGCAGCCAAGATGGGCTAGCGGAAAACATTCAGTACTTC
CDR3aa: CASSQDGLAENIQYF

j_gene: TRBJ1-1
d_gene: TRBD1
abundance: once
v_gene: TRBV6-6
CDR3nt: TGTGCCATCAAGGGGGCTGAGGCCACGAATACACCTTTCTTT
CDR3aa: CAIKGAEATNTPFF

j_gene: TRBJ1-2
d_gene: -
abundance: -
v_gene: TRBV6-5
CDR3nt: TGTGCCAGCAGTTACTACCCCCAGGAAACGAACTATGGCTACACCTTC
CDR3aa: CASSYYPQETNYGYTF

j_gene: TRBJ1-2
d_gene: TRBD1
abundance: -
v_gene: TRBV10-3
CDR3nt: TGTGCCATCAGTGTTGGGACAGGCTATGGCTACACCTTC
CDR3aa: CAISVGTGYGYTF

j_gene: TRBJ1-3
d_gene: TRBD1
abundance: -
v_gene: TRBV30
CDR3nt: TGTGCCTGGGACAGGGGAACTGGAAACACCATATATTTT
CDR3aa: CAWDRGTGNTIYF

j_gene: TRBJ1-1
d_gene: -
abundance: -
v_gene: TRBV19
CDR3nt: TGTGCCAGCCGTAGGACATCCCTGACTGAAGCTTTCTTT
CDR3aa: CASRRTSLTEAFF

j_gene: TRBJ1-3
d_gene: -
abundance: -
v_gene: TRBV5-1
CDR3nt: TGCGCCAGCAGACCGGGGGAGGGAAACACCATATATTTT
CDR3aa: CASRPGEGNTIYF

j_gene: TRBJ2-7
d_gene: -
abundance: -
v_gene: TRBV7-9
CDR3nt: TGTGCCAGCAGCTTAGCGCTGGGGGGGGCCCAATGGTACGAGCAGTACTTC
CDR3aa: CASSLALGGAQWYEQYF

j_gene: TRBJ1-3
d_gene: -
abundance: -
v_gene: TRBV6-5
CDR3nt: TGTGCCAGCAGTTACTCGGGAGGCTCTGGAAACACCATATATTTT
CDR3aa: CASSYSGGSGNTIYF

j_gene: TRBJ2-1
d_gene: TRBD2
abundance: -
v_gene: TRBV7-9
CDR3nt: TGTGCCAGCAGCTCACGAATGCTAGCGGGAGTAACCTACAATGAGCAGTTCTTC
CDR3aa: CASSSRMLAGVTYNEQFF

j_gene: TRBJ2-3
d_gene: -
abundance: -
v_gene: TRBV6-4
CDR3nt: TGTGCCAGCAGTGACGCCCAGGGTGGAACAGATACGCAGTATTTT
CDR3aa: CASSDAQGGTDTQYF

j_gene: TRBJ2-3
d_gene: TRBD2
abundance: large
v_gene: TRBV5-1
CDR3nt: TGCGCCAGCAGCTACCGGACTAGCTTATACACAGATACGCAGTATTTT
CDR3aa: CASSYRTSLYTDTQYF

j_gene: TRBJ1-2
d_gene: -
abundance: once
v_gene: TRBV9
CDR3nt: TGTGCCAGCAGCGTATCAGGGCGGACGGATTCCTATGGCTACACCTTC
CDR3aa: CASSVSGRTDSYGYTF

j_gene: TRBJ2-5
d_gene: TRBD2
abundance: -
v_gene: TRBV5-1
CDR3nt: TGCGCCAGCAGCTTGGCGGGAGGGATCGAGACCCAGTACTTC
CDR3aa: CASSLAGGIETQYF

j_gene: TRBJ1-1
d_gene: -
abundance: few
v_gene: TRBV7-8
CDR3nt: TGTGCCAGCAGCACTGGGGGGACTGAAGCTTTCTTT
CDR3aa: CASSTGGTEAFF

j_gene: TRBJ2-6
d_gene: -
abundance: few
v_gene: TRBV15
CDR3nt: TGTGCCACCAGCAGAGATCAGGGCTCTGGGGCCAACGTCCTGACTTTC
CDR3aa: CATSRDQGSGANVLTF

j_gene: TRBJ2-1
d_gene: -
abundance: -
v_gene: TRBV5-1
CDR3nt: TGCGCCAGCAGGCCCCACAGGTTGGGGTCCTACAATGAGCAGTTCTTC
CDR3aa: CASRPHRLGSYNEQFF

j_gene: TRBJ1-1
d_gene: TRBD1
abundance: -
v_gene: TRBV5-6
CDR3nt: TGTGTCTACACCTCCCGGGACAGATTTGCCTCCGGCACTGAAGCTTTCTTT
CDR3aa: CVYTSRDRFASGTEAFF

j_gene: TRBJ1-2
d_gene: TRBD1
abundance: -
v_gene: TRBV27
CDR3nt: TGTGCCAGCGGTCAGGGGGTCGGCGGCTACACCTTC
CDR3aa: CASGQGVGGYTF

j_gene: TRBJ2-1
d_gene: -
abundance: -
v_gene: TRBV28
CDR3nt: TGTGCCAGCAGCCCAGTCAGGGCGTGGGACAATGAGCAGTTCTTC
CDR3aa: CASSPVRAWDNEQFF

j_gene: TRBJ2-2
d_gene: TRBD2
abundance: -
v_gene: TRBV12-5
CDR3nt: TGTGCTAGTGGCCCGGGACTAGCGACAATAAGGGGCACCGGGGAGCTGTTTTTT
CDR3aa: CASGPGLATIRGTGELFF

j_gene: TRBJ1-2
d_gene: TRBD1
abundance: once
v_gene: TRBV5-7
CDR3nt: TGTGCCAGCAGCAAGGACAGGAAATATGGCTACACCTTC
CDR3aa: CASSKDRKYGYTF

j_gene: TRBJ2-1
d_gene: TRBD1
abundance: -
v_gene: TRBV19
CDR3nt: TGTGCCAGTAGTTTAGGACAGGGCTTCTACAATGAGCAGTTCTTC
CDR3aa: CASSLGQGFYNEQFF

j_gene: TRBJ1-2
d_gene: -
abundance: -
v_gene: TRBV21-1
CDR3nt: TGTGCCAGCAGCAAAGTAAACAGGGTGAGCTATGGCTACACCTTC
CDR3aa: CASSKVNRVSYGYTF

j_gene: TRBJ2-1
d_gene: TRBD2
abundance: -
v_gene: TRBV15
CDR3nt: TGTGCCACCAGCAGAGATTCGACTAGCGGCTACAATGAGCAGTTCTTC
CDR3aa: CATSRDSTSGYNEQFF

j_gene: TRBJ2-1
d_gene: -
abundance: -
v_gene: TRBV30
CDR3nt: TGTGCCTGGGAGGGGGTCCCCTATGAGCAGTTCTTC
CDR3aa: CAWEGVPYEQFF

j_gene: TRBJ2-5
d_gene: -
abundance: -
v_gene: TRBV13
CDR3nt: TGTGCCAGCAGCGCCCAGACAGGAGACCAAGAGACCCAGTACTTC
CDR3aa: CASSAQTGDQETQYF

j_gene: TRBJ2-7
d_gene: -
abundance: -
v_gene: TRBV7-2
CDR3nt: TGTGCCAGCAGCCCGGGATCTGACGAGCAGTACTTC
CDR3aa: CASSPGSDEQYF

j_gene: TRBJ2-7
d_gene: TRBD1
abundance: -
v_gene: TRBV30
CDR3nt: TGTGCCTGGAGTGTGACAGGGGAAGAGTACTTC
CDR3aa: CAWSVTGEEYF

j_gene: TRBJ2-3
d_gene: -
abundance: -
v_gene: TRBV9
CDR3nt: TGTGCCAGCAGCGGCCCTAGTGCAGATACGCAGTATTTT
CDR3aa: CASSGPSADTQYF

j_gene: TRBJ2-7
d_gene: TRBD2
abundance: -
v_gene: TRBV5-6
CDR3nt: TGTGCCAGCAGCCTATGGGGTGGGACCGGGGGGGAGCAGTACTTC
CDR3aa: CASSLWGGTGGEQYF

j_gene: TRBJ2-7
d_gene: -
abundance: -
v_gene: TRBV27
CDR3nt: TGTGCCAGCAGTTTATCCCCGGACAGCTCCTACGAGCAGTACTTC
CDR3aa: CASSLSPDSSYEQYF

j_gene: TRBJ1-1
d_gene: -
abundance: -
v_gene: TRBV5-1
CDR3nt: TGCGCCAGCAGCCGTACAACAGGTCCCACTGAAGCTTTCTTT
CDR3aa: CASSRTTGPTEAFF

j_gene: TRBJ2-3
d_gene: -
abundance: -
v_gene: TRBV27
CDR3nt: TGTGCCAGCAGTCTACTTAGCACAGATACGCAGTATTTT
CDR3aa: CASSLLSTDTQYF

j_gene: TRBJ1-2
d_gene: -
abundance: -
v_gene: TRBV7-9
CDR3nt: TGTGCCAGCAGCTTAGCCGACAGGCTTCGTGGCTACACCTTC
CDR3aa: CASSLADRLRGYTF

j_gene: TRBJ2-3
d_gene: TRBD2
abundance: -
v_gene: TRBV27
CDR3nt: TGTGCCACCAAACCCCTGAAGCGGGGGGGCTCAGATACGCAGTATTTT
CDR3aa: CATKPLKRGGSDTQYF

j_gene: TRBJ1-6
d_gene: TRBD1
abundance: once
v_gene: TRBV6-1
CDR3nt: TGTGCCAGCAGGGCTACCGGGACAGGAGTCTCACCCCTCCACTTT
CDR3aa: CASRATGTGVSPLHF

j_gene: TRBJ1-1
d_gene: -
abundance: -
v_gene: TRBV6-5
CDR3nt: TGTGCCAGCAGTTACGCGGGGGGGGCGGACACTGAAGCTTTCTTT
CDR3aa: CASSYAGGADTEAFF

j_gene: TRBJ1-1
d_gene: TRBD1
abundance: -
v_gene: TRBV19
CDR3nt: TGTGCCAGTAGTATGGACAGGGGGCAAGGGAACACTGAAGCTTTCTTT
CDR3aa: CASSMDRGQGNTEAFF

j_gene: TRBJ2-1
d_gene: -
abundance: -
v_gene: TRBV6-4
CDR3nt: TGTGCCAGCAGTGGGCTAGACTCCGCTAATGAGCAGTTCTTC
CDR3aa: CASSGLDSANEQFF

j_gene: TRBJ2-1
d_gene: TRBD2
abundance: once
v_gene: TRBV7-2
CDR3nt: TGTGCCAGCAGCTTAGCCGCCGGGACTACATACAATGAGCAGTTCTTC
CDR3aa: CASSLAAGTTYNEQFF

j_gene: TRBJ2-3
d_gene: TRBD2
abundance: once
v_gene: TRBV9
CDR3nt: TGTGCCAGCAGCGTAGCTAGCGGGGGGTCCACAGATACGCAGTATTTT
CDR3aa: CASSVASGGSTDTQYF

j_gene: TRBJ2-7
d_gene: -
abundance: -
v_gene: TRBV27
CDR3nt: TGTGCCAGCAGTTCGAAGAGTAACGAGCAGTACTTC
CDR3aa: CASSSKSNEQYF

j_gene: TRBJ2-2
d_gene: -
abundance: -
v_gene: TRBV11-3
CDR3nt: TGTGCCAGCAGCTTCGATCGGGGTTGGACCGGGGAGCTGTTTTTT
CDR3aa: CASSFDRGWTGELFF

j_gene: TRBJ2-2
d_gene: TRBD2
abundance: -
v_gene: TRBV4-3
CDR3nt: TGCGCCAGCAGCCAAGATATGAGACTAGCGACGTCCGGGGAGCTGTTTTTT
CDR3aa: CASSQDMRLATSGELFF

j_gene: TRBJ1-4
d_gene: TRBD1
abundance: -
v_gene: TRBV5-6
CDR3nt: TGTGCCAGCAGCCCGATCGGACAGGACCTCGAAAAACTGTTTTTT
CDR3aa: CASSPIGQDLEKLFF

j_gene: TRBJ1-2
d_gene: -
abundance: once
v_gene: TRBV27
CDR3nt: TGTGCCAGCAGTACAGGCCGAACTAACTATGGCTACACCTTC
CDR3aa: CASSTGRTNYGYTF